This T cell receptor beta chain comes out of a study of a mutant IDH1 vaccine in newly diagnosed glioma. Study-level information: Earlier treatment was radiotherapy, temozolomide, or both, with most getting both. Visit V12 was at week 35; visit V13 was at week 47.

Study-wide results and caveats: Top-clonotype changes in peripheral T cells seemed unrelated to pseudoprogression.

The assay was immunoSEQ multiplex PCR, and TCRdb's table has in-frame clones only and misses some. The table lists some 63,000 clones, about 74% of them singletons, with 4.5% to 5% in the top ten. Deletions cut 6 bases from V and 2 bases from J, with 16 bases between. Germline CDR1 and CDR2: KGHSH and LQKENI. The CDR3 runs 15 residues. This clone was seen a handful of times. What it binds is unknown. The sample's time point: week 35, safety follow-up. What each vaccine dose contained was 300 ug of mutant IDH1 20-mer peptide, accompanied by topical imiquimod. The clonotype was recovered from a man aged 45-60 years with glioma. The source was PBMCs, collected from a glioma patient whose treatment included an IDH1 peptide vaccine. The chain has TRBV18 and TRBJ1-2; D remains unclear. The CDR3: CASSSTSLFNYGYTF. The CDR3 DNA reads TGTGCCAGCTCGTCGACAAGCCTATTCAACTATGGCTACACCTTC. Drawing the rest from reference TRBV18 and TRBJ1-2, the complete variable domain is NAGVMQNPRHLVRRRGQEARLRCSPMKGHSHVYWYRQLPEEGLKFMVYLQKENIIDESGMPKERFSAEFPKEGPSILRIQQVVRGDSAAYFCASSSTSLFNYGYTFGSGTRLTVV.